These T cell receptor beta chains were read from a single sample in a study of CD8 T cells in Susac syndrome. TCRdb reprocessed the immunoSEQ multiplex PCR reads with MiXCR, giving one entry per CDR3 protein. The data contain 250,000 to 300,000 distinct CDR3 sequences, over 75% of them seen just once; the ten biggest clones take up around 0.18%. Input material: CD8+ T cells from PBMCs. Receptors originate from a human donor with multiple sclerosis. The CDR3 runs from the conserved cysteine through the conserved F or W. D genes are given only for firm matches. Size values are once, few and many counts, or a class for expanded clones, and some rows have none.

.	.	TRBV20-1	TRBJ2-2	CSARPLALNTGELFF	TGCAGTGCGCGGCCTTTAGCGCTGAACACCGGGGAGCTGTTTTTT
.	.	TRBV4-2	TRBJ2-1	CASSQDLSSVINNEQFF	TGTGCCAGCAGCCAAGATCTGAGTAGCGTTATTAACAATGAGCAGTTCTTC
.	.	TRBV12-3/TRBV12-4	TRBJ1-4	CASSPRATNEKLFF	TGTGCCAGCAGCCCCAGGGCAACTAATGAAAAACTGTTTTTT
once	.	TRBV20-1	TRBJ2-7	CSARDSPTTSSYEQYF	TGCAGTGCTAGAGACTCCCCAACGACTAGCTCCTACGAGCAGTACTTC
.	TRBD2	TRBV29-1	TRBJ2-3	CSVAAGGPGDTQYF	TGCAGCGTTGCGGCGGGAGGGCCCGGAGATACGCAGTATTTT
.	.	TRBV6-2/TRBV6-3	TRBJ2-5	CASSYRFVTEETQYF	TGTGCCAGCAGTTACCGCTTTGTGACGGAAGAGACCCAGTACTTC
few	.	TRBV4-1	TRBJ1-3	CASSQVDWDGNTIYF	TGCGCCAGCAGCCAAGTTGACTGGGACGGAAACACCATATATTTT
.	.	TRBV29-1	TRBJ2-7	CSVSTGTTYEQYF	TGCAGCGTGTCGACCGGGACAACCTACGAGCAGTACTTC
.	.	TRBV19	TRBJ2-7	CASSISSGAGAYEQYF	TGTGCCAGTAGTATTTCGTCCGGGGCCGGAGCCTACGAGCAGTACTTC
.	.	TRBV2	TRBJ2-1	CASSDPVVMPVYEQFF	TGTGCCAGCAGTGATCCGGTGGTGATGCCAGTCTATGAGCAGTTCTTC
.	.	TRBV29-1	TRBJ1-1	CSVGVGMNTEAFF	TGCAGCGTTGGCGTCGGCATGAACACTGAAGCTTTCTTT
once	.	TRBV29-1	TRBJ2-6	CSAEFESSGANVLTF	TGCAGCGCTGAATTTGAGTCCTCTGGGGCCAACGTCCTGACTTTC
.	.	TRBV12-5	TRBJ2-7	CASGSTADGRKYF	TGTGCTAGTGGTTCCACTGCGGACGGACGGAAGTACTTC
.	TRBD2	TRBV27	TRBJ2-7	CASSLTGGTYEQYF	TGTGCCAGCAGTCTAACGGGAGGGACCTACGAGCAGTACTTC
.	.	TRBV7-9	TRBJ2-5	CASSPPAEETQYF	TGTGCCAGCAGCCCTCCGGCGGAAGAGACCCAGTACTTC
.	TRBD1	TRBV9	TRBJ2-1	CASSPSGTGYNEQFF	TGTGCCAGCAGCCCCTCCGGGACAGGGTACAATGAGCAGTTCTTC
.	.	TRBV28	TRBJ1-5	CASSEARTDPYAEPQHF	TGTGCCAGCAGCGAGGCCCGGACAGACCCATACGCTGAGCCCCAGCATTTT
.	TRBD2	TRBV4-3	TRBJ2-5	CASSSGGGGTQETQYF	TGCGCCAGCAGCTCCGGGGGCGGGGGGACCCAAGAGACCCAGTACTTC
.	.	TRBV20-1	TRBJ2-7	CSARGVGYEQYF	TGCAGTGCTAGAGGGGTGGGGTACGAGCAGTACTTC
.	.	TRBV30	TRBJ2-5	CAWSVEVSKRPQYF	TGTGCCTGGAGTGTAGAAGTAAGCAAGAGACCCCAGTACTTC
.	TRBD1	TRBV5-1	TRBJ2-7	CASSGTGGEQEQYF	TGCGCCAGCAGCGGGACAGGGGGCGAGCAAGAGCAGTACTTC
.	.	TRBV7-6	TRBJ2-7	CASSSDPGDEQYF	TGTGCCAGCAGCTCAGACCCGGGAGACGAGCAGTACTTC
.	.	TRBV27	TRBJ2-2	CASSPRSGELFF	TGTGCCAGCAGTCCCCGGTCCGGGGAGCTGTTTTTT
.	.	TRBV25-1	TRBJ2-5	CASKGQGRETQYF	TGTGCCAGCAAGGGACAAGGGCGCGAGACCCAGTACTTC
.	TRBD2	TRBV9	TRBJ2-6	CASSAKRGLSGANVLTF	TGTGCCAGCAGCGCAAAGCGGGGGCTCTCTGGGGCCAACGTCCTGACTTTC
.	.	TRBV11-1	TRBJ2-1	CASSFRRISYNEQFF	TGTGCCAGCAGCTTCCGACGGATCTCCTACAATGAGCAGTTCTTC
.	.	TRBV19	TRBJ2-4	CASAKVFEAKNIQYF	TGTGCCAGCGCAAAGGTGTTCGAGGCCAAAAACATTCAGTACTTC
.	TRBD2	TRBV29-1	TRBJ2-7	CSVEDSLAGDYEQYF	TGCAGCGTTGAAGATAGTCTAGCGGGAGACTACGAGCAGTACTTC
.	TRBD2	TRBV13	TRBJ2-7	CASQVGEGEQYF	TGTGCCAGCCAAGTTGGGGAGGGCGAGCAGTACTTC
.	TRBD1	TRBV30	TRBJ1-1	CAWIRTGRGTEAFF	TGTGCCTGGATTAGGACAGGGAGGGGCACTGAAGCTTTCTTT
.	.	TRBV27	TRBJ2-7	CASRDFYYEQYF	TGTGCCAGCCGGGACTTCTACTACGAGCAGTACTTC